Listed below are T cell receptor beta chains from one sample, sequenced in a study of blood T cell repertoires in COVID-19. This table comes from immunoSEQ multiplex PCR, and its TCRdb copy is limited to in-frame clones, with some not included. This table holds around 160,000 clones, around 90% found once. Material: peripheral blood. These receptors were taken from a man between 18 and 35 years old with acute or convalescent COVID-19. Each CDR3 is given without its conserved first and last residue. Some rows have no size entry. The others give once, few or many, or a class for an expanded clone.

len | j_gene | v_gene | abundance | CDR3aa
14 | TRBJ2-1 | TRBV9 | - | ASSGPRDRYYNEQF
10 | TRBJ1-1 | TRBV19 | - | ASSTGQTEAF
14 | TRBJ2-5 | TRBV2 | - | ASSVASGRGQETQY
14 | TRBJ2-2 | TRBV15 | many | ATSSQDRAPTGELF
14 | TRBJ1-3 | TRBV2 | - | ASSATRTGGGNTIY
13 | TRBJ1-1 | TRBV14 | - | ASSQSGQKHTEAF
13 | TRBJ1-2 | TRBV6-5 | - | ASIGRGTGVSGYT
15 | TRBJ2-3 | TRBV9 | - | ASSPSGLAESTDTQY
11 | TRBJ2-7 | TRBV6-5 | few | ASGTGGPYEQY
16 | TRBJ2-2 | TRBV30 | - | AWKPGTSGSPNTGELF
12 | TRBJ1-4 | TRBV20-1 | - | SAIDTGANEKLF